This record covers a single T cell receptor (beta chain). This entry comes from a study of blood T cell repertoires in COVID-19. Germline CDR1 reads MNHEY; CDR2 reads SVGAGI. This CDR3 is built from 14 residues. V gave up 6 bases and J gave up 5 bases, with 14 bases separating them. Authors' data handling: Estimated nucleated cell counts came from reference gene primer amplification. Profiling relied on immunoSEQ multiplex PCR, and the TCRdb table lists in-frame clones only, not all of them. V and J calls and clone size are as listed in that table; D and trimming were resolved from the DNA. The table shows under 200,000 clones, with approximately 90% occurring only once.

The sequencing sample was made of peripheral blood. This chain uses TRBV6-5 with TRBJ2-4; the D gene is possibly TRBD1 (5 bases). This clonotype was obtained from a man aged 50-60 years who had recovered from COVID-19. The CDR3 sequence is CASSLSGIENIQYF. CDR3 in DNA: TGTGCCAGCAGCCTGTCAGGGATCGAAAACATTCAGTACTTC.